Below, 2 T cell receptor beta chains from the same sample are listed, as sequenced in a study of STAT5B mutations in CD4+ large granular lymphocyte leukemia (dated by TCRdb to 2022 to 2024). The library relied on the immunoSEQ multiplex PCR assay. TCRdb obtained this table from immuneACCESS and retained in-frame rearrangements with V and J assigned. These tables miss some clones; where compared with another copy, unresolved V genes account for less than half of the shortfall, and the remainder is unexplained. Recorded for this sample are 35,000 to 45,000 clones; about 86% of them occurred a single time. The ten largest clonotypes hold 2.6% of the sample. The sequenced sample was CD4+ T cells from blood buffy coats. The receptors were gathered from a human donor in good health.

There are a few counts of this clone. The V and J genes are TRBV30 and TRBJ1-5, with D uncertain. CDR3 length equals 16 residues. Germline V lookup: CDR1 GTSNPN, CDR2 SVGIG (reference sequence). V gave up 1 base and J gave up 0 bases, with 13 bases separating them. The CDR3 DNA is TGTGCCTGGAGTGGGCGGACGGGATATAGCAATCAGCCCCAGCATTTT. Protein product: CAWSGRTGYSNQPQHF.

This chain joins TRBV5-1 and TRBJ2-3, with 14 bases identical to TRBD2. CDR3 size: 19 residues. Germline CDR1 and CDR2: SGHRS and YFSETQ. After removal of 4 bases from V and 4 bases from J, the junction contained 14 bases not matched to a gene. The CDR3 DNA reads TGCGCCAGCAGCAGGAAGGGACTAGCGGGAGAAAAGGTCGCAGATACGCAGTATTTT. Translating gives CASSRKGLAGEKVADTQYF.